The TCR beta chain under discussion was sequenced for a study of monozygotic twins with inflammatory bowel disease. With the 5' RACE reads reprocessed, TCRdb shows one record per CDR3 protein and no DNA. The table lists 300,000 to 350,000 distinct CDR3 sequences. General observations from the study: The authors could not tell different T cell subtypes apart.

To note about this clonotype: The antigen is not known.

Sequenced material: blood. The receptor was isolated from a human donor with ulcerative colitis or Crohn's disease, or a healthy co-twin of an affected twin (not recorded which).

CDR3 sequence reads: CSAPLSGYYEQYF. The chain links TRBV20-1 to TRBJ2-7. Germline CDR1 is DFQATT and CDR2 is SNEGSKA (reference sequence). The CDR3 sequence is 13 residues long.